The rows below give T cell receptor beta chains drawn from one sample of a study of shared clonotypes between healthy human individuals. Some clones are missing from TCRdb's copy, which holds only in-frame ones; the method was immunoSEQ multiplex PCR. In the table there are around 940,000 clones, about 80% of which are singletons. Sample: memory CD4+ T cells sorted from blood. The origin of the receptors is a man younger than 35 in good health. Each CDR3 is given with its conserved first and last residue. Each record gives: D gene, J gene, V gene, clone size, CDR3 protein, CDR3 DNA. The D gene is left open where the match is weak. Some rows have no size entry. The others give once, few or many, or a class for an expanded clone.

>NA|TRBJ1-1|TRBV6-1|NA
CASSEIQRPFF
TGTGCCAGCAGTGAAATACAGAGGCCTTTCTTT
>NA|TRBJ1-4|TRBV6-6|once
CASIYPGATNEKLFF
TGTGCCAGCATCTATCCCGGTGCAACTAATGAAAAACTGTTTTTT
>NA|TRBJ2-1|TRBV28|NA
CASTGKGNEQFF
TGTGCCAGCACCGGGAAAGGCAATGAGCAGTTCTTC
>NA|TRBJ1-2|TRBV28|NA
CASSPRRTEYGYTF
TGTGCCAGCAGTCCCCGGCGGACGGAGTATGGCTACACCTTC
>NA|TRBJ1-4|TRBV2|NA
CASSTEQASNEKLFF
TGTGCCAGCAGTACGGAACAGGCGTCTAATGAAAAACTGTTTTTT
>NA|TRBJ2-5|TRBV25-1|NA
CASGTFQETQYF
TGTGCCTCGGGGACCTTTCAAGAGACCCAGTACTTC
>TRBD1|TRBJ2-1|TRBV5-1|NA
CASSSGTGLNEQFF
TGCGCCAGCAGTTCCGGGACAGGGCTCAATGAGCAGTTCTTC
>TRBD1|TRBJ1-2|TRBV7-2|NA
CASTLGTGGSGYTF
TGTGCCAGCACTTTGGGGACAGGGGGTAGCGGCTACACCTTC
>NA|TRBJ1-3|TRBV30|NA
CAWSATPGNTIYF
TGTGCCTGGAGTGCGACTCCCGGAAACACCATATATTTT
>NA|TRBJ1-5|TRBV9|NA
CASSGGPGRQPQHF
TGTGCCAGCAGCGGGGGACCAGGGAGACAGCCCCAGCATTTT
>TRBD1|TRBJ1-6|TRBV9|once
CASSVEGTGSSPLHF
TGTGCCAGCAGCGTAGAGGGGACAGGATCATCACCCCTCCACTTT
>TRBD1|TRBJ1-5|TRBV28|NA
CASSSGQGQNQPQHF
TGTGCCAGCAGTTCTGGACAGGGTCAAAATCAGCCCCAGCATTTT
>NA|TRBJ2-1|TRBV7-2|NA
CASSLHPSQVDEQFF
TGTGCCAGCAGCTTACATCCTAGCCAGGTCGATGAGCAGTTCTTC
>TRBD2|TRBJ2-5|TRBV7-2|NA
CASSLLLAGEETQYF
TGTGCCAGCAGCTTGCTACTAGCGGGAGAAGAGACCCAGTACTTC
>NA|TRBJ1-3|TRBV5-4|few
CASSLAGTGNTIYF
TGTGCCAGCAGCTTGGCCGGCACCGGAAACACCATATATTTT
>NA|TRBJ2-7|TRBV5-1|NA
CASSLDGSNPEQYF
TGCGCCAGCAGCTTGGATGGCAGTAACCCCGAGCAGTACTTC